Given below is one T cell receptor beta chain in context. Its antigen is as yet unknown. These data come from a study of T cells in narcolepsy. Study at large: Donors had narcolepsy type 1 or type 2, or were healthy controls.

This CDR3 is 13 amino acids long. CDR1 and CDR2 from the germline V gene are MDHEN and SYDVKM. V was trimmed by 3 bases and J by 9 bases, leaving 12 bases between them. Broader study findings: Same-patient CSF and blood CD4+ T cell clonotypes included HCRT-specific and TRIB2-specific autoreactive ones. Blood of same and different patients, but not healthy controls, reportedly held recurring autoreactive clonotypes.

Sequencing was performed with immunoSEQ multiplex PCR; in TCRdb, only in-frame clones are kept and a portion is missing. The repertoire has fewer than 35,000 clones, roughly four fifths of them found once; the top ten carry 2.5%. Source material: CD45RA- memory CD4+ T cells from PBMCs. The chain uses TRBV28 and TRBJ2-1; D is possibly TRBD2 (5 bases). This TCR derives from a human donor with narcolepsy. The CDR3 nucleotides are TGTGCCAGCAGTTTTGCTAGTGGAGGTGAGCAGTTCTTC. It yields the protein CASSFASGGEQFF.